The 8 T cell receptor beta chains below come from one sample, sequenced in a study of blood T cells in healthy people across ages. A sample-barcoded 5' primer and a J-beta primer mix were used in a second PCR of roughly 6 to 12 cycles. From the 5' RACE reads, TCRdb called clonotypes with MiXCR, one entry per CDR3 protein. The sample lists some 880,000 distinct CDR3 sequences; roughly 34% were seen once. Sequenced sample: blood. The source is a man aged 18 to 29 in good health.

As regards this clonotype: A far larger clone is one base from this, pointing to a likely read error. The chain couples TRBV12-3 or TRBV12-4 to TRBJ2-1; D call uncertain. The CDR3 spans 14 residues. The ends were cut back, 3 bases at V and 10 bases at J, with 16 bases in the middle. CDR3 protein: CASSLSGSSYEQFF. The CDR3 DNA follows: TGTGCCAGCAGTTTGTCCGGCTCTTCCTACGAGCAGTTCTTC.

This sequence joins TRBV12-3 or TRBV12-4 and TRBJ1-5; TRBD1 matches 10 bases. Trimming at V came to 6 bases and at J to 5 bases, leaving 4 bases not matched to a gene. The CDR3 covers 14 residues. The CDR3 nucleotides read TGTGCCAGCAGGGAGACAGGGGGCGATCAGCCCCAGCATTTT. Protein product: CASRETGGDQPQHF.

The rearrangement joins TRBV4-2 to TRBJ1-1, with TRBD1 as a possible D gene (5 bases). The V and J ends lost 0 bases and 8 bases respectively, with 13 bases between them. Germline V lookup: CDR1 LGHNA, CDR2 YNFKEQ. This CDR3 is 14 amino acids long. This chain's CDR3 is CASSQDSRDREAFF. In DNA form, the CDR3 reads TGTGCCAGCAGCCAAGATTCCAGGGACCGGGAAGCTTTCTTT.

This clonotype appeared a few times. This sequence joins TRBV5-6 and TRBJ2-5; D is ambiguous. This CDR3 has 14 residues. CDR1 SGHDT and CDR2 YYEEEE come from the germline V gene. Trimming pared 4 bases from V and 3 bases from J, leaving 13 bases between. CDR3 sequence: CASSPAALKETQYF. In DNA form, the CDR3 reads TGTGCCAGCAGCCCCGCGGCTCTAAAAGAGACCCAGTACTTC.

The chain links TRBV12-3 or TRBV12-4 to TRBJ1-1; 10 nucleotides align to TRBD1. This CDR3 is built from 14 residues. The V segment lost 5 bases and the J segment 4 bases; nucleotides outside the gene matches: 4. Written as DNA, the CDR3 is TGTGCCAGCAGTCCGGGGGACAGGGGCACTGAAGCTTTCTTT. Its translation: CASSPGDRGTEAFF.

This clonotype has a handful of counts. The chain's CDR3 is CATSRVTGDRREKLFF. The CDR3 DNA follows: TGTGCCACCAGCAGAGTAACAGGGGATCGACGGGAAAAACTGTTTTTT. This chain links TRBV15 with TRBJ1-4; TRBD1 agrees at 7 bases. The CDR3 totals 16 residues. Germline loops: CDR1 LNHNV, CDR2 YYDKDF (reference sequence). V lost 1 base to trimming and J lost 8 bases; unmatched junction nucleotides: 10.

V usage is TRBV2 and J usage is TRBJ1-2, with TRBD1 as a possible D gene (6 bases). Per the germline V gene, CDR1 is SNHLY and CDR2 is FYNNEI. The CDR3 runs to 14 residues. V dropped 2 bases and J dropped 3 bases, with 10 bases sitting between them. The CDR3 sequence: CASSESGEDYGYTF. CDR3 bases: TGTGCCAGCAGTGAATCAGGGGAGGACTATGGCTACACCTTC. The whole variable domain, remainder taken from reference TRBV2 and TRBJ1-2, is EPEVTQTPSHQVTQMGQEVILRCVPISNHLYFYWYRQILGQKVEFLVSFYNNEISEKSEIFDDQFSVERPDGSNFTLKIRSTKLEDSAMYFCASSESGEDYGYTFGSGTRLTVV.

This clonotype was picked up a small number of times. The chain uses TRBV4-1 and TRBJ1-2, with TRBD1 matching over 7 bases. CDR1 MGHRA and CDR2 YSYEKL come from the germline V gene. CDR3 length equals 15 residues. V lost 0 bases, J lost 2 bases, and 3 bases stayed unmatched. In DNA, the CDR3 is TGCGCCAGCAGCCAAGATGAGGGGGCAAACTATGGCTACACCTTC. It specifies CASSQDEGANYGYTF.